This T cell receptor (beta chain) stems from a study of cytomegalovirus exposure and HLA in healthy donors. Trimming at V came to 5 bases and at J to 8 bases, leaving 7 bases not matched to a gene. This CDR3 comprises 13 residues. Germline V gene lookup returns CDR1 SGHRS and CDR2 YFSETQ. Vbeta (60) and Jbeta (13) primers were used in the PCR. Measured with immunoSEQ multiplex PCR; TCRdb has only the in-frame clones, and not every one. Of 150,000 to 200,000 clones listed, about four fifths are singletons. General study results and limits: The authors listed around 150 TCR beta chains as cytomegalovirus-associated. The productive fraction for most TCR beta V segments was about 90% or about 30% in an earlier analysis. Most observed TCR sequences were rare, whereas some public TCRs were detected in many donors. Analyses of presence/absence relied on an assumption of roughly uniform sequencing depth across donors.

Comments on this clone: Its antigen is as yet unknown.

This receptor was identified in a man aged 35 to 55 in good health and CMV-seronegative. Sequenced input: PBMCs. The chain combines TRBV5-1 with TRBJ2-1; TRBD1 aligns across 7 bases. CDR3: CASRHTGADEQFF. In DNA, the CDR3 is TGCGCCAGCAGACACACAGGGGCGGATGAGCAGTTCTTC. Full variable domain (missing parts from reference TRBV5-1 and TRBJ2-1): KAGVTQTPRYLIKTRGQQVTLSCSPISGHRSVSWYQQTPGQGLQFLFEYFSETQRNKGNFPGRFSGRQFSNSRSEMNVSTLELGDSALYLCASRHTGADEQFFGPGTRLTVL.